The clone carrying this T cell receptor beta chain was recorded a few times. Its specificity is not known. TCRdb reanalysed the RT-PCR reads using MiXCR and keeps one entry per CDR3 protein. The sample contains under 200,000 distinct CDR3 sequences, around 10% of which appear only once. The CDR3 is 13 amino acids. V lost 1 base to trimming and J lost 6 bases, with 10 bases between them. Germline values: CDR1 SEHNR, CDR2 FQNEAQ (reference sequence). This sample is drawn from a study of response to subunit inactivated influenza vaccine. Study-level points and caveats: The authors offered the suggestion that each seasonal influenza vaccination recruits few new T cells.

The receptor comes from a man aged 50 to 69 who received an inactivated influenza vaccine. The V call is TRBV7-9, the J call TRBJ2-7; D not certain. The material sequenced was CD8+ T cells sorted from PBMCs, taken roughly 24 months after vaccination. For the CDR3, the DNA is TGTGCCAGCAGCTTAGGGGCCTCGACCGAGCAGTACTTC. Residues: CASSLGASTEQYF.